This TCR beta chain was obtained from a study of OX40 agonist ivuxolimab in advanced cancers. Study at large: An agonistic human IgG2 monoclonal antibody against OX40 (CD134) was given.

Trimming removed 0 bases from V and 4 bases from J, with 8 bases in between. The CDR3 length is 14 residues. Germline V gives CDR1 LGHNA, CDR2 YSLEER. Here immunoSEQ multiplex PCR was the method, and the copy in TCRdb shows in-frame clones only, minus some. The table has tens of thousands of clones, just over 85% seen once. The receptor comes from an adult with an advanced solid tumor such as melanoma, head and neck, liver or kidney cancer. The specimen was CD4+ or CD8+ T cells sorted from blood, collected in a trial of the OX40 agonist ivuxolimab. The rearrangement uses TRBV4-3 and TRBJ2-3, with D maybe TRBD2 (6 bases). CDR3 loop: CASSQEGGPDTQYF. The DNA of the CDR3 is TGCGCCAGCAGCCAAGAGGGAGGCCCAGATACGCAGTATTTT.